The 15 T cell receptor beta chains reported below all come from one sample, sequenced in a study of early T cells in non-severe SARS-CoV-2 infection. TCRdb passed the 5' RACE reads through MiXCR, listing each CDR3 protein once. The sample yields tens of thousands of distinct CDR3 sequences, roughly a sixth seen once. The specimen sequenced was whole blood. These receptors came from an adult who was a healthcare worker with PCR-confirmed SARS-CoV-2 infection or an uninfected control (not recorded which).

In its sample, this clonotype was seen a few times. The chain combines TRBV19 with TRBJ2-1, with D perhaps matching TRBD1 (5 bases). This CDR3 has 17 residues. Germline loops: CDR1 LNHDA, CDR2 SQIVND (reference sequence). Trimming took 5 bases from V and 4 from J, leaving 21 bases between them. The CDR3 is CASSAGKGKPGYNEQFF. DNA of the CDR3: TGTGCCAGTAGTGCAGGGAAAGGGAAACCAGGGTACAATGAGCAGTTCTTC.

This sequence joins TRBV4-3 and TRBJ2-5, with D unclear. V lost 3 bases and J lost 5, with 10 bases in between. CDR1 is LGHNA, CDR2 YSLEER, per germline. This CDR3 contains 13 residues. The CDR3 DNA sequence: TGCGCCAGCAGCCAGGAAACGAGTGAGACCCAGTACTTC. It translates to CASSQETSETQYF.

The chain recombines TRBV6-1 with TRBJ2-1; 15 nucleotides align to TRBD2. V was clipped by 6 bases and J by 10 bases; unmatched bases: 7. The germline V gene has CDR1 MNHNS and CDR2 SASEGT. The CDR3 covers 15 residues. The CDR3 region has the DNA TGTGCCAGCAGCCGGACTAGCGGGGGGGGCATAGAGCAGTTCTTC. It encodes CASSRTSGGGIEQFF.

This clonotype was observed at least ten times. The chain combines TRBV3-1 with TRBJ2-5; D not resolved. Trimming pared 4 bases from V and 5 bases from J, leaving 14 bases between. Germline V gives CDR1 LGHDT, CDR2 YNNKEL (reference sequence). The CDR3 runs to 14 residues. CDR3 amino acids: CASSPESRLETQYF. Written as DNA, the CDR3 is TGTGCCAGCAGCCCCGAGTCGAGATTGGAGACCCAGTACTTC.

This clonotype was observed a handful of times. The genes are TRBV19 and TRBJ1-5, with TRBD1 as a possible D gene (6 bases). The V and J ends lost 8 bases and 0 bases respectively, with 14 bases between them. The CDR3 has 15 amino acids. Germline CDR1 is LNHDA and CDR2 is SQIVND (reference sequence). CDR3 protein: CASETGMGSNQPQHF. In DNA form, the CDR3 reads TGTGCCAGTGAAACAGGGATGGGTAGCAATCAGCCCCAGCATTTT. Variable domain in full (rest from reference TRBV19 and TRBJ1-5): DGGITQSPKYLFRKEGQNVTLSCEQNLNHDAMYWYRQDPGQGLRLIYYSQIVNDFQKGDIAEGYSVSREKKESFPLTVTSAQKNPTAFYLCASETGMGSNQPQHFGDGTRLSIL.

The chain has TRBV2 and TRBJ2-1; possible D gene TRBD2, 6 bases. The V and J ends lost 4 bases and 7 bases respectively, with 17 bases between them. Germline V CDR1 and CDR2: SNHLY, FYNNEI. The CDR3 is 15 amino acids. Written as DNA, the CDR3 is TGTGCCAGCAGTGGGGGACTTCGCTGGGTGAATGAGCAGTTCTTC. It yields the protein CASSGGLRWVNEQFF.

This clonotype appeared a few times. This chain uses TRBV7-2 with TRBJ2-3; 12 bases fit TRBD2. This CDR3 has 16 amino acids. CDR1 and CDR2 from the germline V gene are SGHTA and FQGNSA. Losses at the gene ends were 5 bases for V and 12 bases for J; bases not matched to a gene: 15. CDR3 bases: TGTGCCAGCAGCCAAGGACTAGCGGGGCCTCAATTATCACAGTATTTT. It encodes CASSQGLAGPQLSQYF.

The chain uses TRBV23-1 and TRBJ2-7; 7 bases align to TRBD1. TRBV23-1 is reported as an ORF; its role is uncertain. V lost 1 base and J lost 6; bases outside the gene matches: 9. The CDR3 sequence is 15 residues long. The CDR3 here is CASSQYRDSAPEQYF. The CDR3 DNA reads TGCGCCAGCAGTCAATATCGGGACAGCGCGCCCGAGCAGTACTTC.

The chain joins TRBV2 to TRBJ2-7; D unclear. CDR3 length: 13 residues. Between the trimmed V and J ends, which lost 2 bases and 0 bases, there was a span of 5 bases. Germline V gene lookup returns CDR1 SNHLY and CDR2 FYNNEI. CDR3 residues: CASSELSSYEQYF. DNA of the CDR3: TGTGCCAGCAGTGAATTGAGCTCCTACGAGCAGTACTTC.

This chain joins TRBV4-1 and TRBJ1-2; D gene unclear. The germline V and J ends were trimmed by 5 bases and 13 bases, with 8 bases remaining between them. Germline values: CDR1 MGHRA, CDR2 YSYEKL. This CDR3 spans 9 amino acids. CDR3 bases: TGCGCCAGCAGCTCCCCGCTCACCTTC. Residues: CASSSPLTF.

This clonotype was counted a few times. J is TRBJ2-1 and V is TRBV9; D uncertain. The germline CDR1 and CDR2 sequences are SGDLS and YYNGEE. This CDR3 is 15 amino acids long. V was cut by 0 bases and J by 4 bases, with 11 bases left in between. DNA of the CDR3: TGTGCCAGCAGCGTAGAAGGCGGCAGATACAATGAGCAGTTCTTC. It specifies CASSVEGGRYNEQFF.

This sequence joins TRBV9 and TRBJ2-3, with 11 bases that match TRBD2. The ends lost 0 bases at V and 7 bases at J; junction bases unmatched: 4. The germline gives CDR1 SGDLS, CDR2 YYNGEE. The CDR3 runs 15 residues. The CDR3 loop is CASSVDTSGSNTQYF. The CDR3 region has the DNA TGTGCCAGCAGCGTAGACACTAGCGGGAGTAATACGCAGTATTTT.

The chain couples TRBV28 to TRBJ2-1, with D perhaps TRBD1 or TRBD2 (5 bases each). Trimming stripped 5 bases from V and 8 bases from J, with 13 bases between. In germline, CDR1 is MDHEN, CDR2 SYDVKM. This CDR3 spans 13 amino acids. This CDR3 is CASSGTPGHEQFF. The CDR3 coding sequence is TGTGCCAGCAGTGGGACCCCCGGGCATGAGCAGTTCTTC.

This clonotype has ten or more counts. The CDR3 DNA reads as TGTGCCAGCACCGACCTTAATGAAAAACTGTTTTTT. This translates into CASTDLNEKLFF. V is TRBV6-2 or TRBV6-3 and J is TRBJ1-4, with D unresolved. CDR3 length: 12 amino acids. Germline assignment: CDR1 MNHEY and CDR2 SVGEGT. V gave up 7 bases and J gave up 4 bases, with 7 bases separating them.

This chain connects TRBV4-2 to TRBJ1-1, with unresolved D. This CDR3 has 15 amino acids. Germline CDR1 is LGHNA and CDR2 is YNFKEQ. V lost 7 bases and J 7 bases, leaving 22 bases between the germline ends. The CDR3 here is CASTDHARGSLEAFF. The CDR3 DNA reads TGTGCCAGCACCGACCACGCTCGGGGATCCCTTGAAGCTTTCTTT.